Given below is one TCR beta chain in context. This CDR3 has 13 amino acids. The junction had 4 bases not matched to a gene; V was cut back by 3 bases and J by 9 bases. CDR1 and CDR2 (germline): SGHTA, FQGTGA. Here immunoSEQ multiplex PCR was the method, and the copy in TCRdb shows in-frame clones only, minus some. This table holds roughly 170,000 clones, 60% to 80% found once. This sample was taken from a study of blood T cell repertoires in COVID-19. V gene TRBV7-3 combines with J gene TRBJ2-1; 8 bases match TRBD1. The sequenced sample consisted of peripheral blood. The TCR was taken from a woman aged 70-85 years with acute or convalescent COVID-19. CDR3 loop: CASSFWTGSEQFF. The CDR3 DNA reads TGTGCCAGCAGCTTCTGGACAGGGAGTGAGCAGTTCTTC. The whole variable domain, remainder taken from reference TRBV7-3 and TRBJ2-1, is GAGVSQTPSNKVTEKGKYVELRCDPISGHTALYWYRQSLGQGPEFLIYFQGTGAADDSGLPNDRFFAVRPEGSVSTLKIQRTERGDSAVYLCASSFWTGSEQFFGPGTRLTVL.